These T cell receptor beta chains were read from a single sample in a study of blood T cells in healthy people across ages. TCRdb used MiXCR to reprocess the 5' RACE reads, holding one entry per CDR3 protein. The sample lists hundreds of thousands of distinct CDR3 sequences, approximately 52% occurring once. The sample was blood. These receptors originate from an elderly woman in good health. The CDR3 runs from the conserved cysteine through the conserved F or W. D genes are given only for firm matches. Some rows mark clone size as missing; the rest say once, few, many or name a class of expanded clone.

J: TRBJ2-5; V: TRBV11-2; D: TRBD2; size: NA; DNA: TGTGCCAGCAGCTTAGCGGGAGGAGAGGAGGCCCAGTACTTC; CDR3: CASSLAGGEEAQYF
J: TRBJ1-5; V: TRBV20-1; D: NA; size: many; DNA: TGCAGTGCTAGGCGGGGTGACGCCGATCAGCCCCAGCATTTT; CDR3: CSARRGDADQPQHF
J: TRBJ2-1; V: TRBV20-1; D: NA; size: NA; DNA: TGCAGTGCTAGAGATACTAGTTTACGTGAGCAGTTCTTC; CDR3: CSARDTSLREQFF
J: TRBJ2-5; V: TRBV20-1; D: NA; size: few; DNA: TGCAGTGCGCCTCCGGGGTCACAAGAGACCCAGTACTTC; CDR3: CSAPPGSQETQYF
J: TRBJ2-5; V: TRBV4-1; D: NA; size: NA; DNA: TGCGCCAGCAGCTATACAGAGAACCAAGAGACCCAGTACTTC; CDR3: CASSYTENQETQYF
J: TRBJ1-4; V: TRBV28; D: NA; size: NA; DNA: TGTGCCAGCAATTCCCCCCAGGCCAGAAAACTGTTTTTT; CDR3: CASNSPQARKLFF
J: TRBJ1-2; V: TRBV12-3/TRBV12-4; D: NA; size: few; DNA: TGTGCCAGCAACCCCCGTGGCGGGAACTATGGCTACACCTTC; CDR3: CASNPRGGNYGYTF
J: TRBJ2-3; V: TRBV6-6; D: TRBD1; size: NA; DNA: TGTGCCAGCAGTAGCCGGACAGGCTTGGCAGATACGCAGTATTTT; CDR3: CASSSRTGLADTQYF
J: TRBJ2-1; V: TRBV7-9; D: NA; size: NA; DNA: TGTGCCAGCAGCCCTTTAGCGGCTAGGGACTACAATGAGCAGTTCTTC; CDR3: CASSPLAARDYNEQFF
J: TRBJ1-4; V: TRBV7-3; D: TRBD1; size: many; DNA: TGTGCCAGCAGCACCCGACAGGGACGTGCAACTAATGAAAAACTGTTTTTT; CDR3: CASSTRQGRATNEKLFF
J: TRBJ2-1; V: TRBV11-1; D: NA; size: NA; DNA: TGTGCCAGCAGCTTAGTCTTCCTCGGTTACAATGAGCAGTTCTTC; CDR3: CASSLVFLGYNEQFF
J: TRBJ2-7; V: TRBV5-1; D: TRBD2; size: NA; DNA: TGCGCCAGCACCCGGGACTACGTGGGCGAGCAGTACTTC; CDR3: CASTRDYVGEQYF
J: TRBJ2-1; V: TRBV5-1; D: TRBD2; size: few; DNA: TGCGCCAGCAGCTTGCTAGCGGAGAATGAGCAGTTCTTC; CDR3: CASSLLAENEQFF
J: TRBJ2-5; V: TRBV3-1; D: NA; size: many; DNA: TGTGCCAGCAGTACCCCTCAAAGGGTGGAGACCCAGTACTTC; CDR3: CASSTPQRVETQYF
J: TRBJ1-5; V: TRBV7-9; D: NA; size: NA; DNA: TGTGTCAGCAGTCTACAGGAAGGCAGCAATCAGCCCCAGCATTTT; CDR3: CVSSLQEGSNQPQHF
J: TRBJ1-1; V: TRBV2; D: TRBD1; size: NA; DNA: TGTGCCAGCGGGGGGACAGGGGTGAACACTGAAGCTTTCTTT; CDR3: CASGGTGVNTEAFF
J: TRBJ1-2; V: TRBV12-3/TRBV12-4; D: NA; size: NA; DNA: TGTGCCAGCACGCACTCAACAAACTATGGCTACACCTTC; CDR3: CASTHSTNYGYTF
J: TRBJ2-1; V: TRBV20-1; D: TRBD2; size: NA; DNA: TGCAGTGCCAGGACTAGCGGGGCCAATGAGCAGTTCTTC; CDR3: CSARTSGANEQFF
J: TRBJ2-3; V: TRBV6-2/TRBV6-3; D: NA; size: few; DNA: TGTGCCAGCAGTTACTCGAGGGGCCGCACAGATACGCAGTATTTT; CDR3: CASSYSRGRTDTQYF
J: TRBJ2-3; V: TRBV7-2; D: TRBD2; size: NA; DNA: TGTGCCAGCAGCTCCAGGACTAGAATGGATACGCAGTATTTT; CDR3: CASSSRTRMDTQYF
J: TRBJ1-3; V: TRBV29-1; D: NA; size: few; DNA: TGCAGCGTTGCATTGACAGCTGGAAACACCATATATTTT; CDR3: CSVALTAGNTIYF
J: TRBJ2-1; V: TRBV3-1; D: TRBD2; size: NA; DNA: TGTGCCAGCAGCCAGAAGGTTCGGGTAGCGGGAGGCGATGAGCAGTTCTTC; CDR3: CASSQKVRVAGGDEQFF
J: TRBJ2-3; V: TRBV12-3/TRBV12-4; D: TRBD2; size: NA; DNA: TGTGCCAGCAGCCCTCAGACTAGCGGGGCCCCTCGAGATAACACAGATACGCAGTATTTT; CDR3: CASSPQTSGAPRDNTDTQYF
J: TRBJ1-2; V: TRBV4-1; D: TRBD1; size: NA; DNA: TGCGCCAGCAGCCAATTGACAGGGGGCTATGGCTACACCTTC; CDR3: CASSQLTGGYGYTF
J: TRBJ2-3; V: TRBV5-1; D: NA; size: many; DNA: TGCGCCAGCAGGATCTACACAGATACGCAGTATTTT; CDR3: CASRIYTDTQYF
J: TRBJ2-1; V: TRBV28; D: TRBD2; size: once; DNA: TGTGCCAGTACCGACACACGGCGGGGGGGCAGGGAGCAGTTCTTC; CDR3: CASTDTRRGGREQFF
J: TRBJ2-7; V: TRBV7-9; D: NA; size: NA; DNA: TGTGCCAGCAGCCCGTCAGGGGGGGACACGCGCGAGCAGTACTTC; CDR3: CASSPSGGDTREQYF
J: TRBJ1-5; V: TRBV20-1; D: NA; size: NA; DNA: TGCAGTGCTAGAGATCGCCCTTTAAGGGGTCAGCCCCAGCATTTT; CDR3: CSARDRPLRGQPQHF
J: TRBJ2-3; V: TRBV7-9; D: TRBD2; size: NA; DNA: TGTGCCAGCAGCTCCCGGGCCGGGACTAGCGGGAGGGCAGATACGCAGTATTTT; CDR3: CASSSRAGTSGRADTQYF
J: TRBJ1-2; V: TRBV20-1; D: TRBD1; size: NA; DNA: TGCAGTGCTGTACAGGGGATTGATGGCTACACCTTC; CDR3: CSAVQGIDGYTF
J: TRBJ2-7; V: TRBV12-3/TRBV12-4; D: TRBD1; size: NA; DNA: TGTGCCAGCAGGCGCAAAGGGACAGGGGCCTACGAGCAGTACTTC; CDR3: CASRRKGTGAYEQYF
J: TRBJ1-4; V: TRBV28; D: NA; size: many; DNA: TGTGCCAGCAGTTTGTACAGTGAAAAACTGTTTTTT; CDR3: CASSLYSEKLFF
J: TRBJ1-4; V: TRBV29-1; D: NA; size: NA; DNA: TGCAGCGTTAAAACCAGGGGAACAACTAATGAAAAACTGTTTTTT; CDR3: CSVKTRGTTNEKLFF
J: TRBJ1-1; V: TRBV7-2; D: NA; size: NA; DNA: TGTGCCAGCAGCCCCAGAGAGAAGCCAACTGAAGCTTTCTTT; CDR3: CASSPREKPTEAFF
J: TRBJ2-7; V: TRBV7-9; D: TRBD1; size: NA; DNA: TGTGCCAGCGGCTTATCCCGGACAGGGGCTTACGAGCAGTACTTC; CDR3: CASGLSRTGAYEQYF
J: TRBJ2-3; V: TRBV5-1; D: TRBD1; size: many; DNA: TGCGCCAGCAGCTACCAGGGGGCGCGTACGGATACGCAGTATTTT; CDR3: CASSYQGARTDTQYF
J: TRBJ2-5; V: TRBV7-9; D: NA; size: many; DNA: TGTGCCAGCAGCTTATGGGGCCAAGAGACCCAGTACTTC; CDR3: CASSLWGQETQYF
J: TRBJ2-7; V: TRBV25-1; D: NA; size: once; DNA: TGTGCCAGCAGTGAAAGTGGCCAGGGCTTCTACGAGCAGTACTTC; CDR3: CASSESGQGFYEQYF
J: TRBJ2-7; V: TRBV29-1; D: TRBD2; size: NA; DNA: TGCAGCGTTGAAGGATCCACTAGCGGTAGCTCCTACGAGCAGTACTTC; CDR3: CSVEGSTSGSSYEQYF
J: TRBJ1-6; V: TRBV3-1; D: NA; size: many; DNA: TGTGCCAGCAGCCATTCCTTGACGGTGTATAATTCACCCCTCCACTTT; CDR3: CASSHSLTVYNSPLHF
J: TRBJ2-7; V: TRBV2; D: NA; size: NA; DNA: TGTGCCAGCAGTGCTGAAGGGAGCTACGAGCAGTACTTC; CDR3: CASSAEGSYEQYF
J: TRBJ2-1; V: TRBV12-3/TRBV12-4; D: NA; size: many; DNA: TGTGCCAGCAGTCTGCTCCGGGACCAATACAATGAGCAGTTCTTC; CDR3: CASSLLRDQYNEQFF
J: TRBJ2-7; V: TRBV4-1; D: TRBD2; size: NA; DNA: TGCGCCAGCAGCCAAGTTGCAACTAGCGGGGCCTACGAGCAGTACTTC; CDR3: CASSQVATSGAYEQYF
J: TRBJ2-5; V: TRBV2; D: TRBD2; size: many; DNA: TGTGCCAGCAGTGAAGAGACTAGCAGAGAGACCCAGTACTTC; CDR3: CASSEETSRETQYF
J: TRBJ2-7; V: TRBV29-1; D: TRBD2; size: few; DNA: TGCAGCGTTTTACGAGGCGGGAGCTCCTACAATGAGCAGTACTTC; CDR3: CSVLRGGSSYNEQYF
J: TRBJ1-2; V: TRBV7-2; D: NA; size: NA; DNA: TGTGCCAGCAGCTCCTACCGGGGGGGGTCTAACTATGGCTACACCTTC; CDR3: CASSSYRGGSNYGYTF
J: TRBJ2-1; V: TRBV6-6; D: NA; size: many; DNA: TGTGCCAGCAGTTTCCGGACAGAGTACAATGAGCAGTTCTTC; CDR3: CASSFRTEYNEQFF
J: TRBJ1-2; V: TRBV29-1; D: NA; size: NA; DNA: TGCAGCGTTGAAGATGGGAAAGGGGGCTATGGCTACACCTTC; CDR3: CSVEDGKGGYGYTF